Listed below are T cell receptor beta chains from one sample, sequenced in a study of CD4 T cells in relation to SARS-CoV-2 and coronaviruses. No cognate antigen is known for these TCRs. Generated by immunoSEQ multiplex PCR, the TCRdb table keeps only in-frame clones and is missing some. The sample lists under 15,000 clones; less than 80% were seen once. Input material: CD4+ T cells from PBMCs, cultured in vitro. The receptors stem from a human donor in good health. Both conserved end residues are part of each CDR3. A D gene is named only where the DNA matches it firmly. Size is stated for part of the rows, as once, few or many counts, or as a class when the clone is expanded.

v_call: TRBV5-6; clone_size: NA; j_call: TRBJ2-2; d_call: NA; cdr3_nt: TGTGCCAGCAGCTTGGATTTGGGGGGCCCGAACACCGGGGAGCTGTTTTTT; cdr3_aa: CASSLDLGGPNTGELFF
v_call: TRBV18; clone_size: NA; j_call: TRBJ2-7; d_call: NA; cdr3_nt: TGTGCCAGCTCACCAGGGCTCGGACCTCAGAGGGAGCAGTACTTC; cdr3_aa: CASSPGLGPQREQYF
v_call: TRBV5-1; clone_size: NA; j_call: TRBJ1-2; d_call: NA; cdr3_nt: TGCGCCAGCGGTCCAGACTATTTCGCAAATGGCTACACCTTC; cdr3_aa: CASGPDYFANGYTF
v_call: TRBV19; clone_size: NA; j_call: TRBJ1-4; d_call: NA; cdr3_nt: TGTGCCAGCTCACAGGGATCTAATGAAAAACTGTTTTTT; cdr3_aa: CASSQGSNEKLFF
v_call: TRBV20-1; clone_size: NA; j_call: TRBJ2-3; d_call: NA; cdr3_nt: TGCAGTGCTATGGTAGATACGCAGTATTTT; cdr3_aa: CSAMVDTQYF
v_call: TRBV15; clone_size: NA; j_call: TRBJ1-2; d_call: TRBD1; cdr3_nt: TGTGCCACCAGCAGAGATAGGAGACAGGGGGTCCGGAGTTATGGCTACACCTTC; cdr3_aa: CATSRDRRQGVRSYGYTF
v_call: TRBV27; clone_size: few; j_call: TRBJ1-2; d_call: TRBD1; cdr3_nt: TGTGCCAGCAGTCCCCGGGACAGATCTAACTATGGCTACACCTTC; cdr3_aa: CASSPRDRSNYGYTF
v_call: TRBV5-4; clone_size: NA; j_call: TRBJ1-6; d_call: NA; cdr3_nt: TGTGCCAGCAGCTTGGACTGGGATTCACCCCTCCACTTT; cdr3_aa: CASSLDWDSPLHF
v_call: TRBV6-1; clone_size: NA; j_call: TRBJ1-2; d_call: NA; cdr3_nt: TGTGCCAGCAGTGAAGTCTGGGCAGATTATGGCTACACCTTC; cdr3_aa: CASSEVWADYGYTF
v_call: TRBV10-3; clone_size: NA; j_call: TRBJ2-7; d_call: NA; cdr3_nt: TGTGCCATCTCAAAAGGGGGGGAACACTCCTACGAGCAGTACTTC; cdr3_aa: CAISKGGEHSYEQYF
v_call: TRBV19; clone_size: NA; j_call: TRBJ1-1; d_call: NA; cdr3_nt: TGTGCCAGTAGTACAGGGGCTGGGGCTACTGAAGCTTTCTTT; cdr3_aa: CASSTGAGATEAFF
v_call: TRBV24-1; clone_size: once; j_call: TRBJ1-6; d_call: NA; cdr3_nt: TGTGCCACCAGTGACGGTCAGGGGTCTTCACCCCTCCACTTT; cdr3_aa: CATSDGQGSSPLHF
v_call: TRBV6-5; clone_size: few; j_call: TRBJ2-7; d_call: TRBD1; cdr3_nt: TGTGCCAGCAGTTCCCCGGGACAGTACGAGCAGTACTTC; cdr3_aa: CASSSPGQYEQYF
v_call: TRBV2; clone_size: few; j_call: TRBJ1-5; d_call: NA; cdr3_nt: TGTGCCAGCAGTGAAGATGTCCAGGATTATCAGCCCCAGCATTTT; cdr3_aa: CASSEDVQDYQPQHF
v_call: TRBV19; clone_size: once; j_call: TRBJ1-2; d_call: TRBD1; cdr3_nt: TGTGCCACCAGACAGGGGCCCCTCTATGGCTACACCTTC; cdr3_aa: CATRQGPLYGYTF
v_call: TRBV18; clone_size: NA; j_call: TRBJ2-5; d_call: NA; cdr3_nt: TGTGCCAGCTCACCAGTCCAGGGTTCATACGAGACCCAGTACTTC; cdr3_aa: CASSPVQGSYETQYF
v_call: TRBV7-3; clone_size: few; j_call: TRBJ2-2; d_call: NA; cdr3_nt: TGTGCCAGCAGCCTAGACCTGTCCACCGGGGAGCTGTTTTTT; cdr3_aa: CASSLDLSTGELFF
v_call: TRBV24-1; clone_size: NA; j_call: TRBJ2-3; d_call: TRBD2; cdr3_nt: TGTGCCACCGTAGCGGGAACGGAGGATACGCAGTATTTT; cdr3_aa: CATVAGTEDTQYF
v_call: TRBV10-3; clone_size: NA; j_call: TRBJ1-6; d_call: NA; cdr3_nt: TGTGCCATCAAGGCCCAGACAGTTGATAATTCACCCCTCCACTTT; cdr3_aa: CAIKAQTVDNSPLHF
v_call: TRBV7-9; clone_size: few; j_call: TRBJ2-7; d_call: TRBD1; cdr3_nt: TGTGCCAGCAGCCTCCGGACAGGCGCAGGGTTCTATGAGCAGTACTTC; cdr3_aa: CASSLRTGAGFYEQYF
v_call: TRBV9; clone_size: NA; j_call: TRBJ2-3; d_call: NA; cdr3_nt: TGTGCCAGCACCTTAACCCGGACTAGCACAGATACGCAGTATTTT; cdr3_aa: CASTLTRTSTDTQYF
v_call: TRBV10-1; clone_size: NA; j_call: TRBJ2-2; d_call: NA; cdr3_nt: TGCGCCAGCAGTGATGGGGCCTACGGGGAGCTGTTTTTT; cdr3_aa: CASSDGAYGELFF
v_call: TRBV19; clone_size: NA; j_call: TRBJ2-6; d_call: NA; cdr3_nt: TGTGCCAGTAGTATGTACTCTGGGGCCAACGTCCTGACTTTC; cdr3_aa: CASSMYSGANVLTF
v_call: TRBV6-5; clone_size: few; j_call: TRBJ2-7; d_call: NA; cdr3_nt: TGTGCCAGCAGTCCGCGACAGGGAGGCGGATACGAGCAGTACTTC; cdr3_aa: CASSPRQGGGYEQYF
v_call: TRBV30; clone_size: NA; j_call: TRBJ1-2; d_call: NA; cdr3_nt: TGTGCCTGGAGTGTACAAGGTGACTATGGCTACACCTTC; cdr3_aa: CAWSVQGDYGYTF
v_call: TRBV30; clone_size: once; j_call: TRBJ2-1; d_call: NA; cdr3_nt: TGTGCCTGGAGCTCTGACCACTACCAGGAGCAGTTCTTC; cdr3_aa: CAWSSDHYQEQFF
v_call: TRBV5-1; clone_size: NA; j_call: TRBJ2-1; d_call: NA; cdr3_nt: TGCGCCAGCAGCTTGGAAGGTGCGAACCTCTACAATGAGCAGTTCTTC; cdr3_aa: CASSLEGANLYNEQFF
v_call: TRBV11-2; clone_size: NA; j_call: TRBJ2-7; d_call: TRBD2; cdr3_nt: TGTGCCAGCAGCCTCGGACTAGCCAACTACGAGCAGTACTTC; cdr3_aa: CASSLGLANYEQYF
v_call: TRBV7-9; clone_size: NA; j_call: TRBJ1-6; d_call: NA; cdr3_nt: TGTGCCAGCAGCAGATTCCGGGACGCAGACCTTCTAAATTCACCCCTCCACTTT; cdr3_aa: CASSRFRDADLLNSPLHF
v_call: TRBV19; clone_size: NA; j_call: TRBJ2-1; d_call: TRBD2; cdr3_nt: TGTGCCAGTAGTATATCTAGCGGGAATTACAATGAGCAGTTCTTC; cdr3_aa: CASSISSGNYNEQFF
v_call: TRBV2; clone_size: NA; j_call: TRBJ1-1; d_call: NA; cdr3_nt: TGTGCCAGCAGTGAATGGGAGGTAGCCTTGAAAGGTGAAGCTTTCTTT; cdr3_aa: CASSEWEVALKGEAFF
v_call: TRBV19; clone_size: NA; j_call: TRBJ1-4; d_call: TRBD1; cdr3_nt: TGTGCCAGTAATGACAGGGGGGGAGAAAAACTGTTTTTT; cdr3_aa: CASNDRGGEKLFF
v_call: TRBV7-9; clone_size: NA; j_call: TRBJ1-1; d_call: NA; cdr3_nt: TGTGCCAGCAAGACGCCCCAGGGGACGAACACTGAAGCTTTCTTT; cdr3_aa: CASKTPQGTNTEAFF
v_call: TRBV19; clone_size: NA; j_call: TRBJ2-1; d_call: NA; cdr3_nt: TGTGCCAGTAGTCTCCGACAGGTCTGGGGTGTAGAGCAGTTCTTC; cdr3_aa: CASSLRQVWGVEQFF
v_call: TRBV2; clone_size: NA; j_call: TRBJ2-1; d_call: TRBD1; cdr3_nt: TGTGCCAGCAGTGAGGACAGGGTGGCATCCAATGAGCAGTTCTTC; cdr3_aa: CASSEDRVASNEQFF
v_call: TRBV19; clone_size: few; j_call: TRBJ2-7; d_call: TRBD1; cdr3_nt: TGTGCCAGTAGTAGACAGGGGGAGTCCTACGAGCAGTACTTC; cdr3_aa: CASSRQGESYEQYF
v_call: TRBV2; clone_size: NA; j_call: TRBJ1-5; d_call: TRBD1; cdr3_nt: TGTGCCAGCAAGGGACAGGGAGGCCAGCCCCAGCATTTT; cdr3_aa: CASKGQGGQPQHF
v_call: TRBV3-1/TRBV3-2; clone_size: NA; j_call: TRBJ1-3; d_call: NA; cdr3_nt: TGTGCCAGCAGCCAAGGTCACTCTGGAAACACCATATATTTT; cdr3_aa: CASSQGHSGNTIYF
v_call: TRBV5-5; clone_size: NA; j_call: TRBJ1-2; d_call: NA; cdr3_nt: TGTGCCAGCAGCTCCGACTTCTATGGCTACACCTTC; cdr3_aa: CASSSDFYGYTF
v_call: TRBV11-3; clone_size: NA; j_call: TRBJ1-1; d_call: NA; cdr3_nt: TGTGCCAGCAGCCAAGGGGGGAACACTGAAGCTTTCTTT; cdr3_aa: CASSQGGNTEAFF
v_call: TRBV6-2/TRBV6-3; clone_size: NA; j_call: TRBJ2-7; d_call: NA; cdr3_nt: TGTGCCAGCAGTTACTCCCAGAAACAGTACTTC; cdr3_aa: CASSYSQKQYF
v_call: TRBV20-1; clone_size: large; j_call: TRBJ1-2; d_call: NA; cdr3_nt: TGCAGTGCTAGAGGGGACTATGGCTACACCTTC; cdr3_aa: CSARGDYGYTF
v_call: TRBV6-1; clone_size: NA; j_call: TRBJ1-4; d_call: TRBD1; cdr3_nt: TGTGCCAGCAGTGACAGGGGGCATCAGTATGAAAAACTGTTTTTT; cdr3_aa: CASSDRGHQYEKLFF
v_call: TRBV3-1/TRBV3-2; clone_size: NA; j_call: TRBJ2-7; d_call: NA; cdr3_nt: TGTGCCAGCAGCCGCCTCGAGGGCGAGCAGTACTTC; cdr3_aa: CASSRLEGEQYF
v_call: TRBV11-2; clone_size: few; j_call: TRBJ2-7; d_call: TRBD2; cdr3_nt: TGTGCCAGCAGGGGACTAGCGGCATCCTACGAGCAGTACTTC; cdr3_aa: CASRGLAASYEQYF
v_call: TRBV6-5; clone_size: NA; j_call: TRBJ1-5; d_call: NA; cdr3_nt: TGTGCCAGCAGTTTGACAGCTAGCAATCAGCCCCAGCATTTT; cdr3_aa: CASSLTASNQPQHF
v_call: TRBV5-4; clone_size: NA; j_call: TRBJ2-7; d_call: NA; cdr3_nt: TGTGCCAGCAGCTTGAGGTCGGGGTTGCAGTACTTC; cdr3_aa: CASSLRSGLQYF
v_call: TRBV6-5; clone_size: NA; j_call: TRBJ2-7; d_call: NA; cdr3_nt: TGTGCCAGTCGTATTGGCGGGGTGGTCGAGCAGTACTTC; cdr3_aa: CASRIGGVVEQYF
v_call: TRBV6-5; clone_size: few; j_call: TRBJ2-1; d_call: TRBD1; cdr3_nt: TGTGCCAGCAGTCCACAGGGGTGGGATGAGCAGTTCTTC; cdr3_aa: CASSPQGWDEQFF
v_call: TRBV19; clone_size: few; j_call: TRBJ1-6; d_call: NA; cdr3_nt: TGTGCCACCGGGACGTACAATTCACCCCTCCACTTT; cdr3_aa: CATGTYNSPLHF
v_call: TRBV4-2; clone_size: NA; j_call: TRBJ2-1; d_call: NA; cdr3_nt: TGTGCCAGCAGCCAAGAGATTGCGAGGATCAGTGAGCAGTTCTTC; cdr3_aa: CASSQEIARISEQFF
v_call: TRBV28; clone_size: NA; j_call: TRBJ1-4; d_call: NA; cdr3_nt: TGTGCCAGCCGATTACAGGGAGTTGAAAAACTGTTTTTT; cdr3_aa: CASRLQGVEKLFF
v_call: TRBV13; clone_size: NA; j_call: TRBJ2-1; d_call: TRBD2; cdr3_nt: TGTGCCAGCAGCTTAGCGGGAGGGCCGAATGAGCAGTTCTTC; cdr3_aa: CASSLAGGPNEQFF
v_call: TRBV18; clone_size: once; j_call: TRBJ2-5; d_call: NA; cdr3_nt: TGTGCCAGCGCACCAGGGGTCAGACAAGAGACCCAGTACTTC; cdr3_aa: CASAPGVRQETQYF
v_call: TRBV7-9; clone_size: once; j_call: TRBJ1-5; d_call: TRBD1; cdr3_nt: TGTGCCAGCAGCTTAGTGGGACAGGGGGCAAGGGTTCAGCCCCAGCATTTT; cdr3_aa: CASSLVGQGARVQPQHF
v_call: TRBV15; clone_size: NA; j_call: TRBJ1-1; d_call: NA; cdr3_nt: TGTGCCACCAGTAGGGAGCAGGGGACAATGAACACTGAAGCTTTCTTT; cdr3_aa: CATSREQGTMNTEAFF